This passage covers 14 T cell receptor beta chains from one sample sequenced in a study of T cells in Graves' hyperthyroidism and ophthalmopathy. RNA transcripts provided the source from which TCR beta CDR3 regions were amplified. First-round RT-PCR targeting the TCR CDR3 was performed with the HTBI primer set. In TCRdb, the multiplex PCR reads were re-called with MiXCR into one record per CDR3 protein. The sample has about 700,000 distinct CDR3 sequences; less than 15% are singletons. Sequencing was carried out using blood. These receptors all stem from a woman between 18 and 30 years old with Graves' hyperthyroidism.

CDR3 sequence reads: CASSYGSSETQYF. The CDR3 DNA follows: TGTGCCAGCAGTTATGGTAGCTCTGAGACCCAGTACTTC. The V call is TRBV6-2 or TRBV6-3, the J call TRBJ2-5; D is unclear. The V end was cut by 3 bases, the J end by 5 bases, with 10 bases between. The CDR3 runs to 13 residues. Germline V gene data show CDR1 as MNHEY and CDR2 as SVGEGT.

This clonotype was seen only a few times. The chain is built from TRBV4-2 and TRBJ1-6; D is undetermined. The germline gives CDR1 LGHNA, CDR2 YNFKEQ. V was shortened by 4 bases and J by 6 bases, with 13 bases between the two germline ends. CDR3 length: 15 residues. The CDR3 DNA follows: TGTGCCAGCAGCCCTCGGAGCGGTCGTAATTCACCCCTCCACTTT. It is translated as CASSPRSGRNSPLHF.

This clonotype was seen repeatedly, ten times or more. A read error may account for a junction end that differs from germline. The chain couples TRBV20-1 to TRBJ1-5, with TRBD1 matching over 10 bases. The CDR3 has 15 amino acids. Germline V lookup: CDR1 DFQATT, CDR2 SNEGSKA (reference sequence). The CDR3 sequence is CSARIETGGKQPQHF. The CDR3 bases are TGCAGTGCTAGAATCGAGACAGGGGGCAAACAGCCCCAGCATTTT.

This chain joins TRBV25-1 and TRBJ2-5; perhaps D is TRBD1 or TRBD2 (5 bases each). CDR1 and CDR2 from the germline V gene are MGHDK and SYGVNS. Deletions cut 3 bases from V and 2 bases from J, with 10 bases between. The CDR3 is 14 residues long. The CDR3 spells CASSDAGAQETQYF. CDR3 bases: TGTGCCAGCAGTGATGCCGGGGCACAAGAGACCCAGTACTTC. The complete variable domain, with remaining parts taken from reference TRBV25-1 and TRBJ2-5, reads EADIYQTPRYLVIGTGKKITLECSQTMGHDKMYWYQQDPGMELHLIHYSYGVNSTEKGDLSSESTVSRIRTEHFPLTLESARPSHTSQYLCASSDAGAQETQYFGPGTRLLVL.

This clonotype has ten or more counts. The chain joins TRBV6-1 to TRBJ1-5; D is unresolved. Germline lookup yields CDR1 MNHNS and CDR2 SASEGT. Trimming stripped 0 bases from V and 4 bases from J, with 7 bases between. The CDR3 covers 14 residues. Here the CDR3 DNA reads TGTGCCAGCAGTGAAGCCCAGGTTAATCAGCCCCAGCATTTT. Its translation is CASSEAQVNQPQHF.

This clonotype has a handful of counts. The chain recombines TRBV10-3 with TRBJ1-5; D uncertain. Germline assignment: CDR1 ENHRY and CDR2 SYGVKD. Between the trimmed V and J ends, which lost 0 bases and 7 bases, there was a span of 10 bases. CDR3 size: 14 residues. CDR3 in amino acids: CAISESLEGQPQHF. DNA for the CDR3: TGTGCCATCAGTGAGTCGCTAGAAGGACAGCCCCAGCATTTT.

Ten or more counts support this clonotype. The gene calls are TRBV12-3 or TRBV12-4 and TRBJ2-3; no clear D gene. Trimming stripped 3 bases from V and 0 bases from J, with 7 bases between. The CDR3 extends over 14 amino acids. The CDR3 protein is CASSFSASTDTQYF. The CDR3 coding sequence is TGTGCCAGCAGTTTTTCGGCGAGCACAGATACGCAGTATTTT.

The rearrangement uses TRBV18 and TRBJ2-1; weak D call: TRBD2 (6 bases). The CDR3 is made up of 14 amino acids. CDR1 KGHSH and CDR2 LQKENI come from the germline V gene. Trimming stripped 2 bases from V and 4 bases from J, with 9 bases between. CDR3 nucleotides: TGTGCCAGCTCACCATCGGCGGGATACAATGAGCAGTTCTTC. Its translation: CASSPSAGYNEQFF.

This clonotype was detected a few times. The rearrangement joins TRBV14 to TRBJ2-1, with 9 bases fitting TRBD2. Trimming removed 0 bases from V and 10 bases from J; junction bases left unmatched: 7. CDR3 length equals 15 residues. The germline CDR1 and CDR2 sequences are SGHDN and FVKESK. CDR3 in amino acids: CASSQDSGGSREQFF. In DNA, the CDR3 is TGTGCCAGCAGCCAAGATAGCGGGGGCTCGCGGGAGCAGTTCTTC.

The chain is built from TRBV2 and TRBJ2-4; no clear D gene. This CDR3 comprises 19 residues. Trimming removed 8 bases from V and 3 bases from J, with 29 bases in between. The V gene's germline CDR1 is SNHLY and CDR2 FYNNEI. CDR3 protein: CASSPLPGPSPVGKNIQYF. DNA for the CDR3: TGTGCCAGCTCACCACTCCCCGGGCCCTCCCCCGTAGGCAAAAACATTCAGTACTTC.

The rearrangement joins TRBV6-5 to TRBJ2-1; D tentatively fits TRBD1 or TRBD2 (5 bases each). Trimming took off 2 bases at V and 12 bases at J, with 11 bases between the two ends. The germline V gene encodes CDR1 MNHEY and CDR2 SVGAGI. This CDR3 has 12 amino acids. The CDR3 region has the DNA TGTGCCAGCAGTTACGTCGGGACGGGGCAGTTCTTC. This codes for CASSYVGTGQFF.

The chain employs TRBV4-3 and TRBJ2-2, with 7 bases identical to TRBD2. With 0 bases clipped from V and 5 bases from J, the junction kept 6 bases outside the gene matches. CDR1 is LGHNA and CDR2 is YSLEER in the germline V gene. The CDR3 has 16 residues. The CDR3 protein is CASSQEARGGTGELFF. The CDR3 DNA is TGCGCCAGCAGCCAAGAGGCCCGGGGAGGGACCGGGGAGCTGTTTTTT.

This clonotype has ten or more counts. The V and J genes are TRBV20-1 and TRBJ2-5, with 10 positions matching TRBD2. With V trimmed by 0 bases and J by 1 base, 5 bases remained unmatched. CDR1 is DFQATT, CDR2 SNEGSKA, per germline (reference sequence). The CDR3 totals 16 residues. The CDR3 loop is CSARDLRTSGQETQYF. For the CDR3, the DNA is TGCAGTGCTAGAGATTTGCGGACTAGCGGCCAAGAGACCCAGTACTTC.

This clonotype occurred many times. The V and J genes are TRBV4-1 and TRBJ2-3; D possibly corresponds to TRBD2 (5 bases). The V and J ends lost 1 base and 2 bases respectively, with 13 bases between them. Germline-derived CDR1 and CDR2 are MGHRA and YSYEKL. This CDR3 has 16 residues. CDR3 region: CASSQAAGRVTDTQYF. The CDR3 nucleotides read TGCGCCAGCAGCCAAGCCGCCGGGCGGGTCACAGATACGCAGTATTTT.